This T cell receptor (beta chain) was sequenced during a study of blood T cells in healthy people across ages (dated by TCRdb to about 2015). General notes on the study: In model experiments, roughly one uniquely barcoded TCR beta cDNA molecule per two T cells was captured by template switching. The study measured age-related changes in TCR beta repertoire diversity using deep sequencing normalized with unique cDNA molecular identifiers. To avoid experimental bias, donors of different ages were distributed randomly across sequencing lanes. For two donors (one aged 18 to 30 and one aged 80 or older), the study analyzed two additional independent replicas of 1 million unique cDNA reads from the same blood draw. Donors were grouped into four age groups: young (average about 15 years), middle-aged (under 40), aged (approximately 58) and long-lived (over 80). Beyond this particular receptor, the publication reports: Donor CMV infection status was unknown, potentially confounding age-related changes in expanded clonotypes. Total diversity estimates from one million sequenced T cells were considered lower bounds and underestimates. Observed TCR beta diversity per million T cells fell roughly linearly with age, and a significant reduction was already apparent by age around 39. Compared with the aged group, the long-lived group had more naive CD4+ T cells, fewer expanded clones and increased TCR diversity, a pattern suggesting age selection. There was a strong correlation between observed TCR beta diversity and the percentage of naive T cells measured by flow cytometry. Bulk unsorted PBMC profiling prevented conclusive comparison of naive and antigen-experienced compartments.

As encoded in the germline V gene (reference sequence), CDR1 is DFQATT while CDR2 is SNEGSKA. V lost 2 bases and J lost 6 bases; the stretch between them is 16 bases long. From cysteine to phenylalanine, the CDR3 is 15 amino acids long. Only the CDR3 DNA is retained, 45 bases long and in frame from the first base. Turning to this clonotype: Its antigen remains undetermined. No base qualities exist here, and no much larger clone lies one base off it.

Libraries were built with 5' RACE. The sequencer listed for this sample is Illumina HiSeq 2500. A second about 6 to 11 cycle PCR used a sample-barcoded 5' primer and a J-beta primer mix. A template-switch 5' adaptor carrying 12 random nucleotides introduced a unique molecular identifier onto each TCR beta cDNA molecule. Each sample yielded at least 2.5 million CDR3-containing paired-end reads. First-strand cDNA was synthesized from all RNA with the Mint cDNA synthesis kit, primed by a TRBC-specific oligonucleotide. All cDNA was treated with uracil-DNA glycosylase and then went through a first 18-cycle PCR with the universal primers M1SS and BC2_uni_R. The original pipeline was this. For normalization, 1 million high-quality reads, each with a distinct molecular identifier, were randomly selected from each sample. Instead of being binned into consensus sequences, reads that shared molecular identifiers were thrown out. MiTCR, set to a Q25 quality threshold and the strictest error-elimination algorithm, was used for CDR3 identification, clonotype clustering and error correction. Lower-bound total TCR beta diversity was estimated with a nonparametric unseen species model using Euler transformation. TCRdb reprocessing: public reads trimmed at Q25 with fastp, clones called with MiXCR, in-frame beta chains kept. One record per CDR3 amino acid sequence lists the most common genes and DNA. Clone size and V and J calls follow TCRdb, not the original study. The sample data list just under 750,000 distinct CDR3 sequences, and roughly 20% of these were observed just once. The ten largest clones take up about 22% of the sample.

Donors were a few dozen systemically healthy Caucasian individuals from Russia aged roughly 6 to 95 years. Around 10 milliliters of peripheral blood were collected from each donor into EDTA-treated Vacutainer tubes. Ficoll-Paque density-gradient centrifugation was used to isolate PBMCs, with at least 6.5 million obtained per sample. Trizol reagent was used to extract total RNA from the PBMCs, yielding at least 6 micrograms per sample. For every donor, an aliquot of PBMCs went through flow cytometry to measure the percentages of naive CD45RAhigh/CD27high T cells. The TCR sequence derives from a man aged 65 to 79 in good health. The sequencing input was blood. Recombination linked TRBV20-1 to TRBJ1-4; perhaps TRBD1 is the D gene, with 5 bases matching. The CDR3 reads CSARSRGTGYEKLFF. Here is the DNA: TGCAGTGCTAGATCCCGAGGGACTGGGTATGAAAAACTGTTTTTT.